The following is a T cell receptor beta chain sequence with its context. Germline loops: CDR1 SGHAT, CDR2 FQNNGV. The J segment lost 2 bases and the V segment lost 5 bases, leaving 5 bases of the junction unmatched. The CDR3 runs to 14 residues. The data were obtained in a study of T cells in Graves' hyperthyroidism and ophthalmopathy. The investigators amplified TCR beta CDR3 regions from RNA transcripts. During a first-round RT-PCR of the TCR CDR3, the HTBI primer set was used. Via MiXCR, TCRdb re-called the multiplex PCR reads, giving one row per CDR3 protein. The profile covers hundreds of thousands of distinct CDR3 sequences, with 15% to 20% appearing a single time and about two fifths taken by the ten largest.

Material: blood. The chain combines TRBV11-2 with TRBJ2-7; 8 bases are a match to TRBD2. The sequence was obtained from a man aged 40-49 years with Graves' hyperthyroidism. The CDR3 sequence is CASSPNSGAYEQYF. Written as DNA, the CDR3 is TGTGCCAGCAGCCCAAATAGCGGGGCCTACGAGCAGTACTTC.